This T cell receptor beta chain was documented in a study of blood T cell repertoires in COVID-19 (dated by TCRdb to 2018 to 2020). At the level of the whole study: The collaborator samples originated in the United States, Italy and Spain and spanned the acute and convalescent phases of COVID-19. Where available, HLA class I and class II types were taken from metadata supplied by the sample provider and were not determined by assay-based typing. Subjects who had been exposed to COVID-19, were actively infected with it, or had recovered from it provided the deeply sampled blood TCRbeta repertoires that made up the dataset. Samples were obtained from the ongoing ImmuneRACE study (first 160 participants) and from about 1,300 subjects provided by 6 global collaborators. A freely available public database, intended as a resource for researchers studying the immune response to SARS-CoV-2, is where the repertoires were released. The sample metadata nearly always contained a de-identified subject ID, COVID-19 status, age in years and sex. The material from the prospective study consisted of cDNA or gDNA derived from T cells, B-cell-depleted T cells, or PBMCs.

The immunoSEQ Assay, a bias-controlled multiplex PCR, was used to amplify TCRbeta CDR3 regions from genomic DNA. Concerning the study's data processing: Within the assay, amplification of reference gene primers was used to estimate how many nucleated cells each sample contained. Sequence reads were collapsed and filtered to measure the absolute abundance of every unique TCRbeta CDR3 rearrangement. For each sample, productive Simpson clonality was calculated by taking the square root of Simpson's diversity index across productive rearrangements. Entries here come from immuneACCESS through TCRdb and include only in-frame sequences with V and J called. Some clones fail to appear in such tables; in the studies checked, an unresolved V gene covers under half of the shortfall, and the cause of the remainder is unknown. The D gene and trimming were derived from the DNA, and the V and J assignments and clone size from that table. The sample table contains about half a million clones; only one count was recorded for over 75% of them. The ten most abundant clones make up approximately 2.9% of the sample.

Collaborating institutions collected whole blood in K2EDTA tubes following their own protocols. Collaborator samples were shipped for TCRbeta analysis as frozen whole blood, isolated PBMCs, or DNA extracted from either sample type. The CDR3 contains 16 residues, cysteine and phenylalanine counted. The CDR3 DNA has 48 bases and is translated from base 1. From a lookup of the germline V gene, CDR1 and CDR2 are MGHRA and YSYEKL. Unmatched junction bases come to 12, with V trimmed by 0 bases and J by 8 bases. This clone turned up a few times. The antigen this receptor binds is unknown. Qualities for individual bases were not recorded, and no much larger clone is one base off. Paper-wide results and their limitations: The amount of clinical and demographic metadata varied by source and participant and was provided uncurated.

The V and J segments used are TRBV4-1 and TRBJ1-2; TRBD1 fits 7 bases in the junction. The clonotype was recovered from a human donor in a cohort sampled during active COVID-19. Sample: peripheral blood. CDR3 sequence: CASSQDQTGLREGYTF. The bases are TGCGCCAGCAGCCAAGACCAGACAGGGCTACGAGAGGGCTACACCTTC.